This entry lists 11 T cell receptor beta chains sequenced from one sample in a study of shared clonotypes between healthy human individuals. TCRdb's table, derived via immunoSEQ multiplex PCR, lists solely in-frame clones and lacks some. The sample lists 470,000 or so clones, approximately 81% occurring once. Sequenced material: PBMCs. All receptors derive from a woman in her forties in good health. Some clones in this sample may be carry-over from other donors' samples.

For this clone: With only one base between it and a far larger clone, this is likely a read error. The rearrangement joins TRBV7-9 to TRBJ2-7; D might be TRBD2 (5 bases). V lost 8 bases and J lost 0, with 11 bases in between. Germline V CDR1 and CDR2: SEHNR, FQNEAQ (reference sequence). The CDR3 has 13 amino acids. The CDR3, as DNA: TGTGCCAGCGGGCCGGGAACCTCCTACGAGCAGTACTTC. This codes for CASGPGTSYEQYF.

This clone appeared many times. The sample contains more than one DNA sequence encoding this CDR3. V is TRBV30 and J is TRBJ1-4; D uncertain. Germline lookup yields CDR1 GTSNPN and CDR2 SVGIG (reference sequence). The length of the CDR3 is 14 residues. Deletions cut 0 bases from V and 3 bases from J, with 8 bases between. CDR3 loop: CAWSVLQSNEKLFF. In DNA form, the CDR3 reads TGTGCCTGGAGTGTACTACAGTCTAATGAAAAACTGTTTTTT.

The chain is built from TRBV7-9 and TRBJ1-2, with 7 bases identical to TRBD1. Germline trimming cut 3 bases from V and 2 bases from J; bases unmatched to any gene: 0. From germline, CDR1 is SEHNR and CDR2 FQNEAQ (reference sequence). The CDR3 consists of 13 residues. The CDR3 protein is CASSFRGNYGYTF. Here the CDR3 DNA reads TGTGCCAGCAGCTTCAGGGGGAACTATGGCTACACCTTC.

This clone was seen only a few times. The V call is TRBV29-1, the J call TRBJ2-1; D is perhaps TRBD2 (5 bases). CDR3 length: 16 amino acids. Germline CDR1 reads SQVTM; CDR2 reads ANQGSEA. Trimming removed 5 bases at V and 0 bases at J, with 17 bases between. CDR3 coding DNA: TGCAGCGTTACCGGACTGATTGGTTCCTCCTACAATGAGCAGTTCTTC. Its translation: CSVTGLIGSSYNEQFF.

J is TRBJ2-7 and V is TRBV11-2, with no clear D. Germline assignment: CDR1 SGHAT and CDR2 FQNNGV. V lost 5 bases and J lost 2, with 10 bases in between. The CDR3 has 13 residues. The CDR3 DNA follows: TGTGCCAGCAGCCGCCTACAGACCTACGAGCAGTACTTC. This sequence encodes CASSRLQTYEQYF.

This chain joins TRBV6-5 and TRBJ2-7, with TRBD2 matching 7 bases. This CDR3 has 15 amino acids. The V segment lost 6 bases and the J segment 3 bases; nucleotides outside the gene matches: 11. The germline V gene encodes CDR1 MNHEY and CDR2 SVGAGI. Written as DNA, the CDR3 is TGTGCCAGCAGGGAGATGGGGGGGACTTACTACGAGCAGTACTTC. Translated: CASREMGGTYYEQYF.

This clone was seen only a few times. Here the CDR3 DNA reads TGTGCCACCAGCAGAGGGGGGACGCCAGACAATGAGCAGTTCTTC. It specifies CATSRGGTPDNEQFF. The chain employs TRBV15 and TRBJ2-1, with D perhaps being TRBD1 or TRBD2 (5 bases each). Per germline, CDR1 LNHNV and CDR2 YYDKDF (reference sequence). This CDR3 contains 15 residues. V was trimmed by 1 base and J by 5 bases, leaving 12 bases between them. Variable domain in full (rest from reference TRBV15 and TRBJ2-1): DAMVIQNPRYQVTQFGKPVTLSCSQTLNHNVMYWYQQKSSQAPKLLFHYYDKDFNNEADTPDNFQSRRPNTSFCFLDIRSPGLGDTAMYLCATSRGGTPDNEQFFGPGTRLTVL.

V and J are TRBV29-1 and TRBJ2-7; D ambiguous. CDR1 and CDR2 (germline): SQVTM, ANQGSEA. CDR3 length equals 12 residues. With 4 bases removed from V and 2 bases from J, the gap between germline ends came to 9 bases. The CDR3 DNA follows: TGCAGCGTTGGTGTCTGTACCTACGAGCAGTACTTC. It yields the protein CSVGVCTYEQYF.

This clone was counted a few times. The CDR3 DNA reads as TGTGCCAGCAGAACCGGGACAGGGGTTCGCGAGCAGTACTTC. Translating it yields CASRTGTGVREQYF. The chain uses TRBV28 and TRBJ2-7; 10 bases are a match to TRBD1. Trimming at V came to 6 bases and at J to 6 bases, leaving 8 bases not matched to a gene. CDR1 and CDR2 from the germline V gene are MDHEN and SYDVKM. The CDR3 extends over 14 amino acids.

The sample holds a few counts of this clone. V is TRBV6-4 and J is TRBJ2-7; no reliable D call. The CDR3 is 15 residues long. Germline V CDR1 and CDR2: MRHNA, SNTAGT. V was pared by 3 bases and J by 0 bases, with 12 bases between. CDR3 residues: CASSERATSSYEQYF. For the CDR3, the DNA is TGTGCCAGCAGTGAAAGAGCGACAAGCTCCTACGAGCAGTACTTC.

This clone occurred once. The chain couples TRBV11-3 to TRBJ1-2; D not resolved. The CDR3 runs 15 residues. Looked up from germline, CDR1 is SGHNT and CDR2 is YENEEA. V shed 8 bases and J shed 5 bases, with 21 bases lying between them. CDR3 in amino acids: CASEQKEAADYGYTF. CDR3 sequence (DNA): TGTGCCAGCGAACAAAAGGAGGCAGCTGATTATGGCTACACCTTC.